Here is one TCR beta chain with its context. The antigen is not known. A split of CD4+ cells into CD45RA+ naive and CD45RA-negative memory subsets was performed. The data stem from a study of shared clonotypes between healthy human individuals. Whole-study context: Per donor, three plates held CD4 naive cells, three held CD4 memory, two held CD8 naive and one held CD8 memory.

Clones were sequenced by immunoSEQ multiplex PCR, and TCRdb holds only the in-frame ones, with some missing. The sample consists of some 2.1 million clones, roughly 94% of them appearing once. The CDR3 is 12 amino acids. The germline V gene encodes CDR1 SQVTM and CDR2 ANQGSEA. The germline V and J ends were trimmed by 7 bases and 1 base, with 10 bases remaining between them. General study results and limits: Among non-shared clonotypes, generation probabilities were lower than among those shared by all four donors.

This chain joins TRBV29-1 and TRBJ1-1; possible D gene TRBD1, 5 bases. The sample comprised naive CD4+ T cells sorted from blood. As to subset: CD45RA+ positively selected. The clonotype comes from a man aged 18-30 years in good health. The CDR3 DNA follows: TGCAGCGGTGGACACACGAACACTGAAGCTTTCTTT. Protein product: CSGGHTNTEAFF. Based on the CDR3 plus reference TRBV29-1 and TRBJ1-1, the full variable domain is SAVISQKPSRDICQRGTSLTIQCQVDSQVTMMFWYRQQPGQSLTLIATANQGSEATYESGFVIDKFPISRPNLTFSTLTVSNMSPEDSSIYLCSGGHTNTEAFFGQGTRLTVV.